The 13 T cell receptor beta chains in this list originate from one sample, sequenced in a study of blood T cell repertoires in COVID-19. Assay: immunoSEQ multiplex PCR; the TCRdb copy retains only in-frame clones and omits some. The sample has some 420,000 clones, more than 80% seen once; the top ten hold around 1.1%. Sequences were obtained from PBMCs or T cells enriched from blood (not recorded which). The receptors stem from a young man who had recovered from COVID-19.

The chain uses TRBV4-1 and TRBJ2-3, with 11 bases lining up with TRBD2. The V segment lost 4 bases and the J segment 1 base; nucleotides outside the gene matches: 7. Germline V gives CDR1 MGHRA, CDR2 YSYEKL. The CDR3 loop spans 17 amino acids. The CDR3 spells CASSLRSSGRGTDTQYF. The CDR3 DNA reads TGCGCCAGCAGCCTCAGAAGTAGCGGGAGGGGCACAGATACGCAGTATTTT.

The chain uses TRBV27 and TRBJ2-7; 9 bases map to TRBD1. The CDR3 length is 14 residues. Unmatched junction bases numbered 2, after V lost 2 bases and J lost 3 bases. Germline V gene lookup returns CDR1 MNHEY and CDR2 SMNVEV (reference sequence). CDR3 region: CASSLGTGYYEQYF. The CDR3 coding sequence is TGTGCCAGCAGTTTAGGGACAGGGTACTACGAGCAGTACTTC.

The chain employs TRBV5-1 and TRBJ2-3; 7 bases are a match to TRBD1. Germline CDR1 and CDR2: SGHRS and YFSETQ. This CDR3 is built from 15 residues. Trimming cost V 5 bases and J 3 bases; bases outside gene matches: 9. The CDR3 nucleotides are TGCGCCAGCAGTCCGACAGGGTTAGAGACAGATACGCAGTATTTT. Protein product: CASSPTGLETDTQYF.

The chain joins TRBV11-2 to TRBJ2-3; 9 bases are a match to TRBD2. CDR1 SGHAT and CDR2 FQNNGV come from the germline V gene. The CDR3 length is 16 residues. After removal of 0 bases from V and 0 bases from J, the junction contained 1 base not matched to a gene. In DNA, the CDR3 is TGTGCCAGCAGCTTAGACGGGACTAGCAGCACAGATACGCAGTATTTT. This sequence encodes CASSLDGTSSTDTQYF.

The chain combines TRBV9 with TRBJ1-5, with D possibly matching TRBD1 (5 bases). CDR3 length: 16 residues. Germline V gives CDR1 SGDLS, CDR2 YYNGEE. V lost 0 bases and J 3 bases, leaving 13 bases between the germline ends. The CDR3: CASSVDVGDFNQPQHF. As DNA, the CDR3 is TGTGCCAGCAGCGTAGACGTCGGGGACTTCAATCAGCCCCAGCATTTT.

This clone was detected a few times. The gene calls are TRBV7-8 and TRBJ2-7; 11 bases fit TRBD2. V gave up 4 bases and J gave up 3 bases; unmatched junction bases: 5. This CDR3 contains 15 residues. Germline CDR1 SGHVS, CDR2 FQNEAQ. The CDR3 DNA is TGTGCCAGCAGCTCCGGGACTAGCGGCAACTACGAGCAGTACTTC. It translates to CASSSGTSGNYEQYF.

The rearrangement uses TRBV19 and TRBJ1-2, with 8 bases that match TRBD1. CDR1 LNHDA and CDR2 SQIVND come from the germline V gene (reference sequence). The CDR3 length is 13 residues. V gave up 5 bases and J gave up 4 bases; unmatched junction bases: 3. CDR3 in DNA: TGTGCCAGTAGTGGGACAGGCCTCTATGGCTACACCTTC. Protein: CASSGTGLYGYTF. The variable domain in full, with the rest retrieved from reference TRBV19 and TRBJ1-2, is DGGITQSPKYLFRKEGQNVTLSCEQNLNHDAMYWYRQDPGQGLRLIYYSQIVNDFQKGDIAEGYSVSREKKESFPLTVTSAQKNPTAFYLCASSGTGLYGYTFGSGTRLTVV.

The V and J genes are TRBV13 and TRBJ1-1; D unresolved. V was pared by 1 base and J by 3 bases, with 6 bases between. This CDR3 comprises 13 residues. In germline, CDR1 is PRHDT, CDR2 FYEKMQ (reference sequence). CDR3 loop: CASSLEEYTEAFF. CDR3 nucleotide sequence: TGTGCCAGCAGCTTAGAAGAGTACACTGAAGCTTTCTTT.

This chain connects TRBV27 to TRBJ2-5; 11 nucleotides align to TRBD2. This CDR3 spans 19 amino acids. V trimming: 5 bases; J trimming: 4 bases; junction bases outside the gene matches: 18. The germline CDR1 and CDR2 sequences are MNHEY and SMNVEV (reference sequence). CDR3 nucleotides: TGTGCCAGCAGTAAGTGGGGGACCCTAGCGGGAGGAAAGCGAGAGACCCAGTACTTC. This sequence encodes CASSKWGTLAGGKRETQYF.

This clone was counted once. J is TRBJ1-2 and V is TRBV19; no definite D call. The CDR3 length is 14 residues. Between the trimmed V and J ends, which lost 1 base and 2 bases, there was a span of 8 bases. Germline V lookup: CDR1 LNHDA, CDR2 SQIVND (reference sequence). In nucleotides, the CDR3 is TGTGCCAGTAGTATAGTCGGAGGGAACTATGGCTACACCTTC. It translates to CASSIVGGNYGYTF.

The chain recombines TRBV15 with TRBJ1-2; 7 positions agree with TRBD1. Trimming took 1 base from V and 0 from J; bases not matched to a gene: 5. Germline V gene sequence: CDR1 LNHNV, CDR2 YYDKDF (reference sequence). This CDR3 contains 16 residues. CDR3 residues: CATSRVGTEANYGYTF. DNA for the CDR3: TGTGCCACCAGCAGAGTAGGGACAGAAGCTAACTATGGCTACACCTTC.

CDR3 protein: CASSQDASGVSQYF. CDR3 sequence (DNA): TGCGCCAGCAGCCAAGATGCTTCAGGGGTTTCGCAGTATTTT. The V call is TRBV4-1, the J call TRBJ2-3, with D possibly matching TRBD1 (6 bases). Germline loops: CDR1 MGHRA, CDR2 YSYEKL. Trimming stripped 0 bases from V and 10 bases from J, with 14 bases between. CDR3 length equals 14 residues.

The genes are TRBV6-5 and TRBJ1-6; 7 nucleotides line up with TRBD1. CDR1 is MNHEY, CDR2 SVGAGI, per germline. This CDR3 spans 14 amino acids. The J segment lost 10 bases and the V segment lost 2 bases, leaving 5 bases of the junction unmatched. The CDR3 DNA is TGTGCCAGCAGTTACCGACAGGGTGAATCACCCCTCCACTTT. Protein product: CASSYRQGESPLHF.